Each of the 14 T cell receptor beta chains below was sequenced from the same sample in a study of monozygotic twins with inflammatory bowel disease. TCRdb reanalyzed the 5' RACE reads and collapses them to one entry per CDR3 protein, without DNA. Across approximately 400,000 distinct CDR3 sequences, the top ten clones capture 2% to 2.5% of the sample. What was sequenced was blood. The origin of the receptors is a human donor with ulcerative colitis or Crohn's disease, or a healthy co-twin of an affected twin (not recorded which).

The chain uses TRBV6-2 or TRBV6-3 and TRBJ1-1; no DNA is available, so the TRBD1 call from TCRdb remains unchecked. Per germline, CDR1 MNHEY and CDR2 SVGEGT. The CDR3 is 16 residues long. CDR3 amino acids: CASSSPGQGVDTEAFF.

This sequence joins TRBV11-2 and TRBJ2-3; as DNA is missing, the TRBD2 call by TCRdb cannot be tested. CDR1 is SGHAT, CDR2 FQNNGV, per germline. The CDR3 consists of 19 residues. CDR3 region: CASSSRRRGTSQFLDTQYF.

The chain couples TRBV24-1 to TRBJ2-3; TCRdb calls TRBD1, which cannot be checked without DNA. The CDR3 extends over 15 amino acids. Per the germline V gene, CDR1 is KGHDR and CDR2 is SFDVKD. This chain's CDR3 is CATSATDRRTDTQYF.

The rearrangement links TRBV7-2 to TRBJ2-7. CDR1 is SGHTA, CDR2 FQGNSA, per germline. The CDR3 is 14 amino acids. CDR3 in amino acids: CASSPLTGAHEQYF.

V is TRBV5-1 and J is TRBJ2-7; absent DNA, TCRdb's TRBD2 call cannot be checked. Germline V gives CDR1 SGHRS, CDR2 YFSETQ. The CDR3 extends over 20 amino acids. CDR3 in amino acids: CASSLTTPGLARGRTYEQYF.

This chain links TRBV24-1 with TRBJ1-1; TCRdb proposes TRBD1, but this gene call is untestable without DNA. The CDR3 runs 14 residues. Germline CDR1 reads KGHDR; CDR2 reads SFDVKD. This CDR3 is CATSDRGVNTEAFF.

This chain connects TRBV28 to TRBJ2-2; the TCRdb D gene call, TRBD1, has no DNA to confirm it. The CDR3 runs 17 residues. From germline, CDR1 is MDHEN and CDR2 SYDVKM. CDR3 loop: CASRTDRGRGLTGELFF.

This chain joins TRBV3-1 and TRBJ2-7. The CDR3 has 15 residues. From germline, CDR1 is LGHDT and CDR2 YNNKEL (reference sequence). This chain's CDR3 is CASSQEGYASYERYF.

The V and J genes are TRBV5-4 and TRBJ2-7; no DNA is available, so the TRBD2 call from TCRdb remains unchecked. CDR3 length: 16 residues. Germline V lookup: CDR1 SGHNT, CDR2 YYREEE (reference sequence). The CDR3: CASSLAGAQSKREQYF. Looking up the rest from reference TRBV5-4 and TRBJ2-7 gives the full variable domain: ETGVTQSPTHLIKTRGQQVTLRCSSQSGHNTVSWYQQALGQGPQFIFQYYREEENGRGNFPPRFSGLQFPNYSSELNVNALELDDSALYLCASSLAGAQSKREQYFGPGTRLTVT.

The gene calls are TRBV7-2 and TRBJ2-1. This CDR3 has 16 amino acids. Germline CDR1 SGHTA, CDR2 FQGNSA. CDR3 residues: CASSLSGGSSYNEQFF.

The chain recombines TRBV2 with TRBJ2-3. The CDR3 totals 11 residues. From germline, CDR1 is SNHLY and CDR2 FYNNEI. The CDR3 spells CASRWADTQYF.

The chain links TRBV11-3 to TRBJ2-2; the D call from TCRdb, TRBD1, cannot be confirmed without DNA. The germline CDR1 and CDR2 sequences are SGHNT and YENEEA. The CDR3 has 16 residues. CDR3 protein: CASSRTGPGGTGELFF.

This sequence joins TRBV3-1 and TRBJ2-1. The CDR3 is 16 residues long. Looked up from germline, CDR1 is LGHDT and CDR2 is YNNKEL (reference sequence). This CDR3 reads CASSQSLEHFGVGQFF.

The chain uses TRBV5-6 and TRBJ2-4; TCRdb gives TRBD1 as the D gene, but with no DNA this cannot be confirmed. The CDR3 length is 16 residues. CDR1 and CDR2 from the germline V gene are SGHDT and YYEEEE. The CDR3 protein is CASSLGGGGAKNIQYF.